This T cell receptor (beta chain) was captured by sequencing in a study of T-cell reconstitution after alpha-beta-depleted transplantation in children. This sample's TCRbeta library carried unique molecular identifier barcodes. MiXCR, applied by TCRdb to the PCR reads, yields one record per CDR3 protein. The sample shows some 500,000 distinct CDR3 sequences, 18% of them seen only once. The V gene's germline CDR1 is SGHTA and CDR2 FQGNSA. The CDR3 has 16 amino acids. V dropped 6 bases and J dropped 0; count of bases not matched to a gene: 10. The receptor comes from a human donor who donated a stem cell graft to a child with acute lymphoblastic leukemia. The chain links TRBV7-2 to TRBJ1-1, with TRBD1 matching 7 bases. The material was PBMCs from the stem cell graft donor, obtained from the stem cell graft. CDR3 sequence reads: CASSPTGKRMNTEAFF. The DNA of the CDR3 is TGTGCCAGCAGTCCGACAGGGAAAAGGATGAACACTGAAGCTTTCTTT.